The 28 T cell receptor beta chains below all came from one sample that was sequenced in a study of shared clonotypes between healthy human individuals (dated by TCRdb to the early 2020s). Libraries came from the immunoSEQ multiplex PCR assay. TCRdb obtained this table from immuneACCESS and retained in-frame rearrangements with V and J assigned. These tables miss some clones; where compared with another copy, unresolved V genes account for less than half of the shortfall, and the remainder is unexplained. The sample includes hundreds of thousands of clones, with about three quarters observed a single time. The leading ten clones occupy around 1.8% of the sample. The sample taken for sequencing was memory CD4+ T cells sorted from blood. The cell subset or site tag for this specimen amounts to: CD45RA-negative fraction. The receptors derive from a woman aged 30 to 39 in good health.

The rearrangement uses TRBV7-9 and TRBJ1-2, with D unresolved. This CDR3 contains 14 residues. Germline CDR1 SEHNR, CDR2 FQNEAQ (reference sequence). V was cut by 2 bases and J by 8 bases, with 15 bases left in between. Here the CDR3 reads CASSLQAGMTGYTF. CDR3 nucleotides: TGTGCCAGCAGCTTACAGGCTGGAATGACGGGCTACACCTTC.

The chain joins TRBV4-1 to TRBJ1-2, with 9 nucleotides matching TRBD1. This CDR3 is built from 16 residues. Germline values: CDR1 MGHRA, CDR2 YSYEKL. V shed 2 bases and J 7 bases; nucleotides not matched to a gene: 11. The CDR3 reads CASSQRQGQGKTGYTF. The DNA of the CDR3 is TGCGCCAGCAGCCAACGCCAGGGACAGGGTAAGACTGGCTACACCTTC.

The rearrangement joins TRBV5-5 to TRBJ1-4; D call uncertain. Trimming removed 4 bases from V and 0 bases from J, with 4 bases in between. This CDR3 region has 13 residues. Germline-derived CDR1 and CDR2 are SGHKS and YYEKEE (reference sequence). The CDR3 loop is CASSIPTNEKLFF. In nucleotides, the CDR3 is TGTGCCAGCAGCATTCCAACTAATGAAAAACTGTTTTTT.

On this clone itself: Other DNA sequences in the same sample also yield this CDR3. The CDR3 DNA reads as TGTGCCAGCAGTTTATCGAGGGGAGATACGCAGTATTTT. This encodes CASSLSRGDTQYF. The chain joins TRBV27 to TRBJ2-3; D might be TRBD1 or TRBD2, each matching 5 bases. The V and J ends lost 0 bases and 5 bases respectively, with 6 bases between them. The length of the CDR3 is 13 residues. Looked up from germline, CDR1 is MNHEY and CDR2 is SMNVEV (reference sequence).

The chain joins TRBV10-3 to TRBJ2-7; D uncertain. V was clipped by 5 bases and J by 6 bases, with 14 bases between them. The CDR3 is 13 residues long. From germline, CDR1 is ENHRY and CDR2 SYGVKD. CDR3 coding DNA: TGTGCCATCAGTAGCCGAGAGCTCGGCGAGCAGTACTTC. This gives the protein CAISSRELGEQYF.

The chain carries TRBV7-9 and TRBJ2-2, with a weak D call TRBD2 (6 bases). Germline CDR1 and CDR2: SEHNR and FQNEAQ (reference sequence). The CDR3 covers 15 residues. V lost 1 base, J lost 6 bases, and 12 bases lay in between. Written as DNA, the CDR3 is TGTGCCAGCAGCTTAGTCGGGAGTCGGCCCGGGGAGCTGTTTTTT. Protein: CASSLVGSRPGELFF. The full variable domain, completed using reference TRBV7-9 and TRBJ2-2, is DTGVSQNPRHKITKRGQNVTFRCDPISEHNRLYWYRQTLGQGPEFLTYFQNEAQLEKSRLLSDRFSAERPKGSFSTLEIQRTEQGDSAMYLCASSLVGSRPGELFFGEGSRLTVL.

This clone was recorded many times. The identical CDR3 is also encoded by other nucleotide sequences in the sample. The V call is TRBV2, the J call TRBJ1-1; 11 nucleotides line up with TRBD1. The CDR3 consists of 13 residues. Germline trimming cut 7 bases from V and 5 bases from J; bases unmatched to any gene: 3. Germline CDR1 SNHLY, CDR2 FYNNEI. The CDR3 DNA reads TGTGCCAGCAAGGGACAGGGGGATACTGAAGCTTTCTTT. Its translation is CASKGQGDTEAFF.

V usage is TRBV19 and J usage is TRBJ2-3, with 10 bases matching TRBD1. The CDR3 extends over 13 amino acids. V lost 10 bases to trimming and J lost 6 bases; unmatched junction nucleotides: 7. CDR1 and CDR2 from the germline V gene are LNHDA and SQIVND (reference sequence). CDR3 nucleotide sequence: TGTGCCATTGGACAGGGGGATAAGGATACGCAGTATTTT. It yields the protein CAIGQGDKDTQYF. The full variable domain, in which reference TRBV19 and TRBJ2-3 provide the parts outside the CDR3, is DGGITQSPKYLFRKEGQNVTLSCEQNLNHDAMYWYRQDPGQGLRLIYYSQIVNDFQKGDIAEGYSVSREKKESFPLTVTSAQKNPTAFYLCAIGQGDKDTQYFGPGTRLTVL.

The chain couples TRBV30 to TRBJ2-6; TRBD1 might be the D (6 bases). Trimming removed 0 bases from V and 0 bases from J, with 12 bases in between. Germline-derived CDR1 and CDR2 are GTSNPN and SVGIG (reference sequence). The CDR3 is 17 residues long. The CDR3 bases are TGTGCCTGGAGTGTCACAGGGTACTCCTCTGGGGCCAACGTCCTGACTTTC. It is translated as CAWSVTGYSSGANVLTF.

The CDR3, as DNA: TGTGCCAGCAGGACCGACAGAGACACCGGGGAGCTGTTTTTT. It yields the protein CASRTDRDTGELFF. The V and J genes are TRBV2 and TRBJ2-2, with D possibly TRBD1 on 5 matching bases. The CDR3 totals 14 residues. From germline, CDR1 is SNHLY and CDR2 FYNNEI. V was clipped by 6 bases and J by 3 bases, with 11 bases between them.

This clone was counted a few times. This chain joins TRBV5-1 and TRBJ2-1; D remains ambiguous. Per germline, CDR1 SGHRS and CDR2 YFSETQ. V lost 3 bases to trimming and J lost 2 bases, with 21 bases between them. The CDR3 spans 18 residues. The DNA of the CDR3 is TGCGCCAGCAGCTCCCTACCCTCTGGTGCGACCACCTACAATGAGCAGTTCTTC. Protein sequence: CASSSLPSGATTYNEQFF.

The genes are TRBV28 and TRBJ1-2; maybe TRBD1 (5 bases). The V and J ends lost 6 bases and 3 bases respectively, with 14 bases between them. The CDR3 totals 14 residues. Germline assignment: CDR1 MDHEN and CDR2 SYDVKM. The CDR3 protein is CASSVGGIYYGYTF. CDR3 bases: TGTGCCAGCAGCGTTGGGGGAATCTACTATGGCTACACCTTC.

Here the CDR3 reads CASSELGAYSHHQPQHF. As DNA, the CDR3 is TGTGCCAGCAGTGAATTAGGGGCATACAGCCACCATCAGCCCCAGCATTTT. This chain joins TRBV25-1 and TRBJ1-5; tentative D call: TRBD1 (5 bases). Deletions cut 1 base from V and 5 bases from J, with 18 bases between. Per the germline V gene, CDR1 is MGHDK and CDR2 is SYGVNS. The CDR3 is 17 amino acids.

This chain uses TRBV19 with TRBJ2-5, with D possibly TRBD2 on 5 matching bases. Trimming took 7 bases from V and 6 from J, leaving 15 bases between them. Germline V gene sequence: CDR1 LNHDA, CDR2 SQIVND (reference sequence). CDR3 length: 13 residues. CDR3 amino acids: CASKPERLKTQYF. CDR3 DNA sequence: TGTGCCAGTAAACCGGAGCGGCTTAAGACCCAGTACTTC.

The genes are TRBV28 and TRBJ2-2; D not resolved. The CDR3 sequence is 13 residues long. The germline V gene encodes CDR1 MDHEN and CDR2 SYDVKM. V lost 5 bases and J lost 6, with 10 bases in between. CDR3 DNA sequence: TGTGCCAGCAGTGATCCACCCCCCGGGGAGCTGTTTTTT. As protein: CASSDPPPGELFF.

The chain has TRBV19 and TRBJ2-3, with a weak D call TRBD2 (6 bases). Trimming pared 7 bases from V and 1 base from J, leaving 12 bases between. Germline CDR1 reads LNHDA; CDR2 reads SQIVND (reference sequence). This CDR3 contains 14 residues. CDR3 sequence reads: CASKVGEGTDTQYF. CDR3 coding DNA: TGTGCCAGTAAGGTAGGGGAGGGCACAGATACGCAGTATTTT.

This chain uses TRBV7-9 with TRBJ2-3; 8 bases match TRBD2. V trimming: 5 bases; J trimming: 2 bases; junction bases outside the gene matches: 12. There are 17 residues in the CDR3. The germline V gene encodes CDR1 SEHNR and CDR2 FQNEAQ (reference sequence). DNA for the CDR3: TGTGCCAGCAGCCCACTTTGGAGCGGGAGTATCACAGATACGCAGTATTTT. Translated: CASSPLWSGSITDTQYF.

This clone was counted a few times. The chain couples TRBV6-5 to TRBJ2-7; 8 nucleotides match TRBD1. CDR3 length equals 14 residues. The V gene end was trimmed by 2 bases and the J gene end by 2 bases; junction bases not matched to a gene: 2. Germline V gives CDR1 MNHEY, CDR2 SVGAGI. CDR3 sequence reads: CASSYAGQAYEQYF. The CDR3 coding sequence is TGTGCCAGCAGTTACGCGGGACAGGCCTACGAGCAGTACTTC.

The CDR3 spells CASSENPGSYNEQFF. The CDR3 bases are TGTGCCAGCAGCGAGAACCCGGGCTCCTACAATGAGCAGTTCTTC. The chain recombines TRBV11-3 with TRBJ2-1; D is unclear. Trimming shortened V by 5 bases and J by 0 bases, and 11 bases separated the two germline ends. The CDR3 is made up of 15 amino acids. Germline-derived CDR1 and CDR2 are SGHNT and YENEEA. Combining the CDR3 with reference TRBV11-3 and TRBJ2-1 gives the whole variable domain EAGVVQSPRYKIIEKKQPVAFWCNPISGHNTLYWYLQNLGQGPELLIRYENEEAVDDSQLPKDRFSAERLKGVDSTLKIQPAELGDSAVYLCASSENPGSYNEQFFGPGTRLTVL.

The CDR3 DNA reads as TGCGCCACGTCAGACAGGGAGGCAGATACGCAGTATTTT. This sequence encodes CATSDREADTQYF. The gene calls are TRBV5-1 and TRBJ2-3; possibly TRBD1 for D (7 bases). V shed 9 bases and J shed 4 bases, with 15 bases lying between them. The CDR3 loop spans 13 amino acids. From germline, CDR1 is SGHRS and CDR2 YFSETQ.

J is TRBJ2-7 and V is TRBV5-1; D is possibly TRBD1 (6 bases). Trimming left V 2 bases short and J 3 bases short, with 15 bases between. Germline-derived CDR1 and CDR2 are SGHRS and YFSETQ. The CDR3 is 15 residues long. CDR3 amino acids: CASSLYPGTNYEQYF. The CDR3 region has the DNA TGCGCCAGCAGCTTATACCCCGGGACAAACTACGAGCAGTACTTC.

The chain couples TRBV5-8 to TRBJ2-3; D may be TRBD2 (5 bases). V dropped 3 bases and J dropped 8 bases, with 16 bases sitting between them. The V gene's germline CDR1 is SGHTS and CDR2 YDEGEE. CDR3 length equals 14 residues. The CDR3 nucleotides read TGTGCCAGCAGCTATGAAGGACCTAGCCGTACGCAGTATTTT. Translation: CASSYEGPSRTQYF.

About this clone: The sample holds other DNA sequences that translate to the same CDR3. CDR3 in DNA: TGCGCCAGCAGCCGGGGACAAAACTATGGCTACACCTTC. Its protein is CASSRGQNYGYTF. The chain employs TRBV5-1 and TRBJ1-2; D possibly corresponds to TRBD1 (6 bases). CDR3 length: 13 amino acids. The germline CDR1 and CDR2 sequences are SGHRS and YFSETQ. With 4 bases removed from V and 2 bases from J, the gap between germline ends came to 9 bases.

DNA for the CDR3: TGTGCCAGCAGCTTAATTAGTCCGGGACAGGGGCTCTATGGCTACACCTTC. It yields the protein CASSLISPGQGLYGYTF. The chain employs TRBV11-1 and TRBJ1-2, with 10 bases matching TRBD1. Looked up from germline, CDR1 is SGHAT and CDR2 is FQDESV (reference sequence). This CDR3 has 17 residues. Losses at the gene ends were 2 bases for V and 4 bases for J; bases not matched to a gene: 10.

This clone was found once. The chain has TRBV5-1 and TRBJ2-1; perhaps TRBD2 as D (5 bases). Between the trimmed V and J ends, which lost 0 bases and 3 bases, there was a span of 16 bases. The CDR3 runs 17 residues. Germline assignment: CDR1 SGHRS and CDR2 YFSETQ. The CDR3 here is CASSLAGTSRNYNEQFF. The CDR3 coding sequence is TGCGCCAGCAGCTTGGCCGGAACTAGTCGAAACTACAATGAGCAGTTCTTC.

The gene calls are TRBV4-1 and TRBJ1-5; TRBD1 is a possible D gene (6 bases). The CDR3 length is 15 residues. The germline V and J ends were trimmed by 3 bases and 0 bases, with 9 bases remaining between them. Looked up from germline, CDR1 is MGHRA and CDR2 is YSYEKL. The CDR3 loop is CASSHDRYSNQPQHF. CDR3 sequence (DNA): TGCGCCAGCAGCCACGACAGGTATAGCAATCAGCCCCAGCATTTT.

DNA of the CDR3: TGCGCCAGCAGCCAGCCCAGACAGGGCGATACGCAGTATTTT. Translated: CASSQPRQGDTQYF. J is TRBJ2-3 and V is TRBV4-1; TRBD1 matches at 7 bases. This CDR3 has 14 amino acids. Germline V gene data show CDR1 as MGHRA and CDR2 as YSYEKL. The V segment lost 3 bases and the J segment 6 bases; nucleotides outside the gene matches: 6.

J is TRBJ2-7 and V is TRBV11-3; D not resolved. The CDR3 spans 15 residues. V was cut by 1 base and J by 2 bases, with 12 bases left in between. Germline lookup yields CDR1 SGHNT and CDR2 YENEEA. CDR3 sequence reads: CASSLGGSDTYEQYF. DNA of the CDR3: TGTGCCAGCAGCTTAGGTGGCAGCGACACCTACGAGCAGTACTTC.